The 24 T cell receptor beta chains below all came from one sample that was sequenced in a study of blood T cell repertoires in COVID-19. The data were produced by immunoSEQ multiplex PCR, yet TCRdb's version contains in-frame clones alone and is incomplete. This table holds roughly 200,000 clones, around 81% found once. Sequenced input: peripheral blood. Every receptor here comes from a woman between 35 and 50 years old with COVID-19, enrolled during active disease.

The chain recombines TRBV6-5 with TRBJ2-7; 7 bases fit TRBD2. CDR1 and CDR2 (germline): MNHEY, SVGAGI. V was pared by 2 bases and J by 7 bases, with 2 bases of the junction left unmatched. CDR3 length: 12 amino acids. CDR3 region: CASSYGGGEQYF. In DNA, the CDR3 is TGTGCCAGCAGTTACGGCGGGGGAGAGCAGTACTTC.

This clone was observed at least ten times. CDR3 amino acids: CASSLRGSLGEQYF. The CDR3 DNA is TGTGCCAGCAGTTTACGCGGGAGTTTGGGCGAGCAGTACTTC. This sequence joins TRBV27 and TRBJ2-7, with 7 bases fitting TRBD2. This CDR3 has 14 amino acids. Trimming took 2 bases from V and 6 from J; bases not matched to a gene: 7. In germline, CDR1 is MNHEY, CDR2 SMNVEV (reference sequence).

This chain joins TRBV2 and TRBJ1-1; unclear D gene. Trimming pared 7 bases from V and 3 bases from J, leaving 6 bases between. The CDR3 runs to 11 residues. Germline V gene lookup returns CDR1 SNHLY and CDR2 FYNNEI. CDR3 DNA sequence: TGTGCCAGCATAGAGGACACTGAAGCTTTCTTT. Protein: CASIEDTEAFF. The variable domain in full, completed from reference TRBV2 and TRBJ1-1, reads EPEVTQTPSHQVTQMGQEVILRCVPISNHLYFYWYRQILGQKVEFLVSFYNNEISEKSEIFDDQFSVERPDGSNFTLKIRSTKLEDSAMYFCASIEDTEAFFGQGTRLTVV.

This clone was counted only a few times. CDR3 region: CASSLGVVGQGHEQYF. The CDR3 DNA reads as TGTGCCAGCAGCTTAGGAGTGGTAGGCCAGGGTCACGAGCAGTACTTC. V is TRBV7-2 and J is TRBJ2-7; D may be TRBD1 (5 bases). There are 16 residues in the CDR3. Trimming pared 1 base from V and 5 bases from J, leaving 18 bases between. Germline-derived CDR1 and CDR2 are SGHTA and FQGNSA.

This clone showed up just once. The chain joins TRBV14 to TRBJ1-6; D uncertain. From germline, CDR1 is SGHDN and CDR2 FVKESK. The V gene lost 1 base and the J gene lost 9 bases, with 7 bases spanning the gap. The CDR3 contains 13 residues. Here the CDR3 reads CASSQAMSSPLHF. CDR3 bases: TGTGCCAGCAGCCAAGCCATGAGTTCACCCCTCCACTTT. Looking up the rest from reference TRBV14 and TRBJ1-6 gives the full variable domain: EAGVTQFPSHSVIEKGQTVTLRCDPISGHDNLYWYRRVMGKEIKFLLHFVKESKQDESGMPNNRFLAERTGGTYSTLKVQPAELEDSGVYFCASSQAMSSPLHFGNGTRLTVT.

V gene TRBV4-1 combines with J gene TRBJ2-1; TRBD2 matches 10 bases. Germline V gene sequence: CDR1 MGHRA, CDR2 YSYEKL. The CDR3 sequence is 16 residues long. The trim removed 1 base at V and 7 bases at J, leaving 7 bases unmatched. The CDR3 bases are TGCGCCAGCAGCCAAGGTTTTAGCGGGAGGCAGAATGAGCAGTTCTTC. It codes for CASSQGFSGRQNEQFF.

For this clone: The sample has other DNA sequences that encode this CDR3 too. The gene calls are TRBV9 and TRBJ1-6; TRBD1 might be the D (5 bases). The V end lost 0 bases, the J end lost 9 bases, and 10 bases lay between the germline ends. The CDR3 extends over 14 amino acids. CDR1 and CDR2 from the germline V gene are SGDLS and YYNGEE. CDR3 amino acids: CASSVEGQGSPLHF. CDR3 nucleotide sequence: TGTGCCAGCAGCGTAGAGGGTCAGGGTTCACCCCTCCACTTT.

CDR3 coding DNA: TGCAGTGCTAGTGCGAGGACTAGCGGGAGGAAACTTCATGAGCAGTACTTC. Translation: CSASARTSGRKLHEQYF. The chain employs TRBV20-1 and TRBJ2-7; 14 positions agree with TRBD2. The CDR3 contains 17 residues. Germline loops: CDR1 DFQATT, CDR2 SNEGSKA (reference sequence). V was clipped by 3 bases and J by 7 bases; unmatched bases: 14.

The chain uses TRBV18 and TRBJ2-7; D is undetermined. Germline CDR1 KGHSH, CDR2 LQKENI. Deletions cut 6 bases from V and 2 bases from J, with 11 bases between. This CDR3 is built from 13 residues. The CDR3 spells CASSPTRAYEQYF. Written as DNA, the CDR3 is TGTGCCAGCTCCCCTACACGGGCCTACGAGCAGTACTTC.

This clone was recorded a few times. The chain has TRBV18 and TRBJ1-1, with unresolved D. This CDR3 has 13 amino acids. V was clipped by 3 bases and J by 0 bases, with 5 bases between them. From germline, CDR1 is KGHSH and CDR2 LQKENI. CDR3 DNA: TGTGCCAGCTCACCGCCGGTGAACACTGAAGCTTTCTTT. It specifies CASSPPVNTEAFF.

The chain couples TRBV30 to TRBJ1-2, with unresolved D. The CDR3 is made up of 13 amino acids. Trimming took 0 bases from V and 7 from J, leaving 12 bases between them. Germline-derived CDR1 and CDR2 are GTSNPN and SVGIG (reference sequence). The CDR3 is CAWSVLGAGGYTF. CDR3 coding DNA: TGTGCCTGGAGTGTACTGGGCGCGGGTGGCTACACCTTC. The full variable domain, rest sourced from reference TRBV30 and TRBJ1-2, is SQTIHQWPATLVQPVGSPLSLECTVEGTSNPNLYWYRQAAGRGLQLLFYSVGIGQISSEVPQNLSASRPQDRQFILSSKKLLLSDSGFYLCAWSVLGAGGYTFGSGTRLTVV.

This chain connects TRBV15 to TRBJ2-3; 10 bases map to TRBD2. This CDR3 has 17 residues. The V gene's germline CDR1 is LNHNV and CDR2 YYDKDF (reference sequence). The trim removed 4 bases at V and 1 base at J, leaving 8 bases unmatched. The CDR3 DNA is TGTGCCACCAGCAACCGTCTAGCGGGAGACGGCACAGATACGCAGTATTTT. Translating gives CATSNRLAGDGTDTQYF. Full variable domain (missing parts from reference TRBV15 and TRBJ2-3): DAMVIQNPRYQVTQFGKPVTLSCSQTLNHNVMYWYQQKSSQAPKLLFHYYDKDFNNEADTPDNFQSRRPNTSFCFLDIRSPGLGDTAMYLCATSNRLAGDGTDTQYFGPGTRLTVL.

The CDR3 nucleotides read TGTGCCAGTAGTAAGAGTACGGCGATCGGGCAAGAGACCCAGTACTTC. Amino acids: CASSKSTAIGQETQYF. The chain uses TRBV19 and TRBJ2-5; D is unclear. Trimming stripped 4 bases from V and 2 bases from J, with 17 bases between. The CDR3 extends over 16 amino acids. Looked up from germline, CDR1 is LNHDA and CDR2 is SQIVND (reference sequence).

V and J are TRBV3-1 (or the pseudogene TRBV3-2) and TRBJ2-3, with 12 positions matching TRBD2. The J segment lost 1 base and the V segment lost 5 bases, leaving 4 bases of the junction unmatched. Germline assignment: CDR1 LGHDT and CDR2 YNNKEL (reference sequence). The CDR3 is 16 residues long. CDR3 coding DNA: TGTGCCAGCAGCTATGGACTAGCGGGGCGCACAGATACGCAGTATTTT. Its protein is CASSYGLAGRTDTQYF.

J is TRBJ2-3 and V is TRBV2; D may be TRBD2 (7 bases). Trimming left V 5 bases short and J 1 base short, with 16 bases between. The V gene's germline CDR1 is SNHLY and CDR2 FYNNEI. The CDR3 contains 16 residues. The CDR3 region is CASSRGGRSGTDTQYF. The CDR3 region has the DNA TGTGCCAGCAGTAGGGGGGGGCGTTCGGGCACAGATACGCAGTATTTT.

The CDR3 sequence is CASSRQSGLAGGTNTGELFF. In nucleotides, the CDR3 is TGTGCCAGCAGCCGACAGTCCGGACTAGCGGGAGGGACGAACACCGGGGAGCTGTTTTTT. V is TRBV3-1 (or the pseudogene TRBV3-2) and J is TRBJ2-2; 15 bases map to TRBD2. This CDR3 has 20 residues. Per germline, CDR1 LGHDT and CDR2 YNNKEL (reference sequence). J lost 0 bases, V lost 4 bases, and 9 bases had no gene match.

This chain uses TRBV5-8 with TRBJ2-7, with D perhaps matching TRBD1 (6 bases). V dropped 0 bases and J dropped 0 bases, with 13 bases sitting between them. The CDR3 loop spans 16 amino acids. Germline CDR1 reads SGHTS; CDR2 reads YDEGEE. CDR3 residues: CASSLGGRVGSYEQYF. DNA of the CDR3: TGTGCCAGCAGCTTGGGGGGGCGTGTAGGCTCCTACGAGCAGTACTTC. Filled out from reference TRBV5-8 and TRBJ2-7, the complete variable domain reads EAGVTQSPTHLIKTRGQQATLRCSPISGHTSVYWYQQALGLGLQFLLWYDEGEERNRGNFPPRFSGRQFPNYSSELNVNALELEDSALYLCASSLGGRVGSYEQYFGPGTRLTVT.

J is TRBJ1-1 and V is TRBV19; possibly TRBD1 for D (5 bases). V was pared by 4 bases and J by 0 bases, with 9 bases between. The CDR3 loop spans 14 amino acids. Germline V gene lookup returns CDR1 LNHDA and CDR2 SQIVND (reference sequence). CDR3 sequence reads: CASSRGRMNTEAFF. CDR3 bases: TGTGCCAGTAGTAGGGGCCGCATGAACACTGAAGCTTTCTTT. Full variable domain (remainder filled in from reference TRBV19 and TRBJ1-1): DGGITQSPKYLFRKEGQNVTLSCEQNLNHDAMYWYRQDPGQGLRLIYYSQIVNDFQKGDIAEGYSVSREKKESFPLTVTSAQKNPTAFYLCASSRGRMNTEAFFGQGTRLTVV.

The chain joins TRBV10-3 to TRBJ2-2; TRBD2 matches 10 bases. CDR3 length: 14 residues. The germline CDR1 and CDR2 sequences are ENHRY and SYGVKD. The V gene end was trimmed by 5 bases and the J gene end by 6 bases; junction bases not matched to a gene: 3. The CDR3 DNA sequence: TGTGCCATCAGTCCTCTAGCGGGAGCCGGGGAGCTGTTTTTT. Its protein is CAISPLAGAGELFF.

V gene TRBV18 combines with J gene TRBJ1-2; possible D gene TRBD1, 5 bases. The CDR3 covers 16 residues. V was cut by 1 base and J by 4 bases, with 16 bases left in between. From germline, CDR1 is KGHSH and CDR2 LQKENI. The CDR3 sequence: CASSPQSVRQLYGYTF. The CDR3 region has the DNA TGTGCCAGCTCACCACAGTCCGTTCGACAGCTCTATGGCTACACCTTC.

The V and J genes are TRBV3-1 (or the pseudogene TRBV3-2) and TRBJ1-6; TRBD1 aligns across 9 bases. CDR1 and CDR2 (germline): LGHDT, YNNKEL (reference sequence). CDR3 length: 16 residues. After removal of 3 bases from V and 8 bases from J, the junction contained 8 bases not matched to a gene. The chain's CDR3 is CASSHSRRDRDSPLHF. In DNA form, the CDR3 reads TGTGCCAGCAGCCACTCTAGGCGGGACAGGGATTCACCCCTCCACTTT.

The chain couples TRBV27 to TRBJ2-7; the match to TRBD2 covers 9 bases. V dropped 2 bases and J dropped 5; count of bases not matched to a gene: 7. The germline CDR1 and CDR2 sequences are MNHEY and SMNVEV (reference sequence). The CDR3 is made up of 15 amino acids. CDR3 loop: CASSLKGGRGNEQYF. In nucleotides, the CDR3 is TGTGCCAGCAGTTTAAAGGGCGGGAGGGGAAACGAGCAGTACTTC.

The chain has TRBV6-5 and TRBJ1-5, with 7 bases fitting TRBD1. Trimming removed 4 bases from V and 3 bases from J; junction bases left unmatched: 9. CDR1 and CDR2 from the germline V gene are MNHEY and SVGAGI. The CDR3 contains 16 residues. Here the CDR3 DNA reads TGTGCCAGCAGTTCCGCCCTAGGGGGCAACAATCAGCCCCAGCATTTT. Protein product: CASSSALGGNNQPQHF.

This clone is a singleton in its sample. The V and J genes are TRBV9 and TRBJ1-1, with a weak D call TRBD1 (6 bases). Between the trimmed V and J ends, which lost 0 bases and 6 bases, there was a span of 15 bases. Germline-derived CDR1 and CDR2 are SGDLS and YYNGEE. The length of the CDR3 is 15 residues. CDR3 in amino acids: CASSVVGAGPSEAFF. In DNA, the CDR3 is TGTGCCAGCAGCGTAGTGGGGGCAGGTCCTTCTGAAGCTTTCTTT. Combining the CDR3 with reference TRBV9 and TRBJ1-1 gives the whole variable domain DSGVTQTPKHLITATGQRVTLRCSPRSGDLSVYWYQQSLDQGLQFLIQYYNGEERAKGNILERFSAQQFPDLHSELNLSSLELGDSALYFCASSVVGAGPSEAFFGQGTRLTVV.